This T cell receptor (beta chain) was obtained from a study of T cell clonality in common variable immunodeficiency. V shed 3 bases and J shed 0 bases, with 7 bases lying between them. Germline V gene data show CDR1 as MDHEN and CDR2 as SYDVKM. This CDR3 spans 14 amino acids. This clone was counted many times. The read finishes 3 residues shy of the CDR3 end, and the germline J gene is used to complete it. Sequenced by immunoSEQ multiplex PCR; TCRdb stores in-frame clones only, minus some. The sample holds over 30,000 clones, and no clone turns up only once. This clonotype originated in a person between 18 and 69 years old in good health. The sample was peripheral blood mononuclear cells. The V call is TRBV28, the J call TRBJ2-3; weak D call: TRBD1 (6 bases). CDR3 sequence reads: CASSLQGSTDTQYF. The DNA read from the CDR3 is TGTGCCAGCAGTTTGCAGGGGAGCACAGATACG.